These 15 T cell receptor beta chains share one sample of origin, sequenced in a study of blood T cell repertoires in COVID-19 (dated by TCRdb to 2019 to 2021). Library preparation was by the immunoSEQ multiplex PCR assay. This immuneACCESS table, as held by TCRdb, lists in-frame sequences with V and J called but not all clones. Of the missing ones, under half trace to an unresolved V gene in checked studies; the others have no known cause. Present in this sample are over 120,000 clones, around 87% of which were seen just once. About 11% of the sample is taken by the ten largest. Material: PBMCs or T cells enriched from blood (not recorded which). The receptors derive from a man aged 55-75 years who had recovered from COVID-19.

The rearrangement uses TRBV7-6 and TRBJ2-5; 13 nucleotides agree with TRBD2. The CDR3 runs to 17 residues. After removal of 5 bases from V and 6 bases from J, the junction contained 12 bases not matched to a gene. CDR1 and CDR2 (germline): SGHVS, FNYEAQ. CDR3 nucleotide sequence: TGTGCCAGCAGCGATCCCTGGACTAGCGGGGGCCGAAAGACCCAGTACTTC. It yields the protein CASSDPWTSGGRKTQYF.

The V call is TRBV21-1, the J call TRBJ2-3; TRBD2, the D gene given by the table, was not confirmed from the DNA. TRBV21-1 has pseudogene status. The CDR3 runs to 17 residues. Written as DNA, the CDR3 is TGTGCCAGCAGCAAAGACAAGGGGATGTGGAGGGCGGATACGCAGTATTTT. Residues: CASSKDKGMWRADTQYF.

The chain links TRBV10-3 to TRBJ2-3, with 8 bases that match TRBD2. Per germline, CDR1 ENHRY and CDR2 SYGVKD. V lost 6 bases to trimming and J lost 4 bases; unmatched junction nucleotides: 9. The CDR3 has 15 amino acids. CDR3 nucleotides: TGTGCCATCAGGCGACTAGCGAGTAGGGCAGATACGCAGTATTTT. Translation: CAIRRLASRADTQYF.

The rearrangement links TRBV9 to TRBJ2-7, with 7 bases identical to TRBD2. CDR1 and CDR2 (germline): SGDLS, YYNGEE. The CDR3 length is 13 residues. V shed 5 bases and J 3 bases; nucleotides not matched to a gene: 5. CDR3 bases: TGTGCCAGCAGTCCGGGACTAAACTACGAGCAGTACTTC. Residues: CASSPGLNYEQYF.

The gene calls are TRBV5-4 and TRBJ1-2; no clear D gene. The CDR3 is 12 residues long. The ends were cut back, 1 base at V and 7 bases at J, with 8 bases in the middle. Germline V gene data show CDR1 as SGHNT and CDR2 as YYREEE (reference sequence). The CDR3 bases are TGTGCCAGCAGCTTGCGGTATTCTGGCTACACCTTC. Amino acids: CASSLRYSGYTF.

The rearrangement joins TRBV7-8 to TRBJ2-1; D is unresolved. The CDR3 has 13 amino acids. The germline CDR1 and CDR2 sequences are SGHVS and FQNEAQ. The V and J ends lost 2 bases and 12 bases respectively, with 14 bases between them. The CDR3 loop is CASSLPQQPGQFF. CDR3 in DNA: TGTGCCAGCAGCTTACCCCAACAGCCTGGGCAGTTCTTC.

The chain carries TRBV5-1 and TRBJ2-5; tentatively, D is TRBD1 (6 bases). The CDR3 has 15 amino acids. The germline V gene has CDR1 SGHRS and CDR2 YFSETQ. V was trimmed by 4 bases and J by 2 bases, leaving 15 bases between them. The CDR3 nucleotides are TGCGCCAGCAGCACGGACAGAGGGTTACAAGAGACCCAGTACTTC. The encoded protein is CASSTDRGLQETQYF.

CDR3 coding DNA: TGTGCCAGCAGTTTCCCGACAGATAATTCACCCCTCCACTTT. Translated: CASSFPTDNSPLHF. The chain carries TRBV28 and TRBJ1-6; possible D gene TRBD1, 5 bases. Per germline, CDR1 MDHEN and CDR2 SYDVKM. This CDR3 region has 14 residues. V was clipped by 3 bases and J by 5 bases, with 8 bases between them.

The chain recombines TRBV3-1 (or the pseudogene TRBV3-2) with TRBJ1-3; TRBD1 matches 7 bases. V lost 4 bases to trimming and J lost 2 bases; unmatched junction nucleotides: 2. There are 14 residues in the CDR3. Per germline, CDR1 LGHDT and CDR2 YNNKEL (reference sequence). The CDR3 sequence is CASSLGTAGNTIYF. The CDR3 DNA reads as TGTGCCAGCAGCCTGGGGACAGCTGGAAACACCATATATTTT.

This clone has more than one count but fewer than ten. The chain links TRBV7-9 to TRBJ2-1; TRBD2 aligns across 15 bases. The germline V gene encodes CDR1 SEHNR and CDR2 FQNEAQ (reference sequence). The CDR3 has 16 amino acids. V was clipped by 7 bases and J by 3 bases; unmatched bases: 4. CDR3 amino acids: CASNLGLAGGYNEQFF. The CDR3 DNA reads TGTGCCAGCAACTTGGGACTAGCGGGAGGCTACAATGAGCAGTTCTTC.

The genes are TRBV28 and TRBJ2-7, with 13 bases fitting TRBD2. The germline V gene has CDR1 MDHEN and CDR2 SYDVKM. The CDR3 runs to 15 residues. J lost 4 bases, V lost 5 bases, and 5 bases had no gene match. The CDR3 region is CASSLLTSGRYEQYF. The CDR3 region has the DNA TGTGCCAGCAGTCTCTTGACTAGCGGGAGGTACGAGCAGTACTTC. The full variable domain, rest sourced from reference TRBV28 and TRBJ2-7, is DVKVTQSSRYLVKRTGEKVFLECVQDMDHENMFWYRQDPGLGLRLIYFSYDVKMKEKGDIPEGYSVSREKKERFSLILESASTNQTSMYLCASSLLTSGRYEQYFGPGTRLTVT.

The V gene is TRBV19, the J gene TRBJ2-7; a weak D match, TRBD1 (5 bases). V was shortened by 3 bases and J by 3 bases, with 15 bases between the two germline ends. Germline CDR1 and CDR2: LNHDA and SQIVND (reference sequence). This CDR3 is 15 amino acids long. The CDR3 region is CASSMAAGSIYEQYF. CDR3 nucleotide sequence: TGTGCCAGTAGTATGGCGGCAGGGTCGATCTACGAGCAGTACTTC.

The chain recombines TRBV27 with TRBJ2-2; no firm D call. The CDR3 runs 16 residues. The V gene lost 5 bases and the J gene lost 2 bases, with 15 bases spanning the gap. In germline, CDR1 is MNHEY, CDR2 SMNVEV (reference sequence). Here the CDR3 DNA reads TGTGCCAGCAGTAATAACGGCGGAACCAACACCGGGGAGCTGTTTTTT. This encodes CASSNNGGTNTGELFF.

This clone was counted only a few times. The chain is built from TRBV10-1 and TRBJ2-2, with D possibly matching TRBD1 (6 bases). The V and J ends lost 6 bases and 3 bases respectively, with 11 bases between them. CDR1 is WNHNN and CDR2 is SYGVQD in the germline V gene (reference sequence). The CDR3 contains 14 residues. CDR3 amino acids: CASSRGSDTGELFF. CDR3 bases: TGCGCCAGCAGCAGGGGTTCGGACACCGGGGAGCTGTTTTTT.

The J gene is TRBJ1-1, the V gene TRBV19; perhaps TRBD1 as D (6 bases). Trimming shortened V by 5 bases and J by 5 bases, and 15 bases separated the two germline ends. Germline loops: CDR1 LNHDA, CDR2 SQIVND (reference sequence). CDR3 length: 14 residues. The CDR3 loop reads CASSQSRGSTEAFF. Here the CDR3 DNA reads TGTGCCAGTAGTCAATCCAGGGGTTCGACTGAAGCTTTCTTT.